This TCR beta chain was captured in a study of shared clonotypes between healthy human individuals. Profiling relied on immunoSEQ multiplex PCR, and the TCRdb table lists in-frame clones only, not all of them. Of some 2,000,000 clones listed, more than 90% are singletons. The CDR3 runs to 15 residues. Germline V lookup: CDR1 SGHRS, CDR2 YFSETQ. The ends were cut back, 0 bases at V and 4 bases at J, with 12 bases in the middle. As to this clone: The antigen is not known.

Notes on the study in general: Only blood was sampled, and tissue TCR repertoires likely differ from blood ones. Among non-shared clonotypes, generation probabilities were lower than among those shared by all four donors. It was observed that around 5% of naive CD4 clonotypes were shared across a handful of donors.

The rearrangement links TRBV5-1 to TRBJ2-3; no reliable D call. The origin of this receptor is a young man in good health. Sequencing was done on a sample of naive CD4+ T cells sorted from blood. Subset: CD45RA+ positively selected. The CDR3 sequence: CASSLAKTAPDTQYF. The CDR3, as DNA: TGCGCCAGCAGCTTGGCCAAGACGGCCCCAGATACGCAGTATTTT.